The entry below gives a single T cell receptor beta chain sequence along with its context. Its antigen is as yet unknown. Germline and junction disagree at one end, which may indicate a read error. While unrecorded immune exposures were likely, the donors were nominally healthy when sampled. PCR used 60 Vbeta primers and 13 Jbeta primers. The protocol was immunoSEQ multiplex PCR, while the TCRdb copy is restricted to in-frame clones and leaves out a portion. The sample has about 130,000 clones; about two thirds are singletons. Germline CDR1 is SGDLS and CDR2 is YYNGEE. This CDR3 comprises 15 residues. This sample was taken from a study of cytomegalovirus exposure and HLA in healthy donors. Study-level results: Most TCR sequences showed up rarely, but some public TCRs showed up in many donors.

The origin of this receptor is a human donor in good health. Specimen: PBMCs. This chain connects TRBV9 to TRBJ1-3, with TRBD1 as a possible D gene (6 bases). The CDR3 is CASSVGGLGGNAIYF. In nucleotides, the CDR3 is TGTGCCAGCAGCGTAGGGGGGCTTGGTGGAAACGCCATATATTTT.